This entry describes one TCR beta chain. Its antigen has not been determined. Base qualities are missing; no much larger clone stands one base away. Bulk UMI-based TCR sequencing was performed on four sorted CD4+ memory subsets (TCM, TEM, IL-7Rhigh TEMRA, IL-7R- TEMRA) to test a precursor-effector relationship among CD4 cytotoxic T cells. Cells were obtained from peripheral blood mononuclear cells that had been isolated from human blood. This sample is part of a study of precursors of human CD4 cytotoxic T cells (dated by TCRdb to the late 2010s). Study-level background: CD4+ memory subsets from 15 or so donors in total were covered by the bulk TCR-seq analysis. TCR-seq analysis of roughly 15 donors yielded TCRalpha and TCRbeta chain sequences (table S7). What the study reported, not specific to this receptor: Expanded effector clonotypes made up a larger fraction of IL-7Rhigh TEMRA clonotypes than of TEM or TCM clonotypes. Some bulk TCR-seq comparisons included only 13 of the 14 donors, suggesting not every subset was available for every donor. According to the authors, an observational design in humans cannot definitively determine the direction of differentiation between precursor and effector cells. IL-7Rhigh and IL-7R- TEMRA subsets showed more restricted TCR repertoires, with lower diversity and more expanded clonotypes, than TCM and TEM subsets.

The run used an Illumina MiSeq. From the authors' description of their analysis: The Shannon-Wiener index, computed in VDJtools, was used to measure repertoire diversity. Expanded TCRbeta clonotypes were defined as those with a clonotype frequency of at least 3. Using fastp trimming at Q25 and MiXCR clonotype assembly, TCRdb reanalyzed the public sequencing data and kept in-frame beta chains. All rows with the same CDR3 protein become a single entry with the most common DNA and genes. These V and J calls rely on TCRdb rather than the paper's analysis. This sample comprises more than 200 distinct CDR3 sequences, around 30% of them detected only once. The top ten clonotypes cover 63% of the sample. The receptor was isolated from a human donor in good health. Sequenced material: memory CD4+ T cells from blood (PBMCs).

The base sequence is TGCAGTGCTAGAGGGGTCGCTGAAGCTTTCTTT. It codes for CSARGVAEAFF. The chain is assembled from TRBV20-1 and TRBJ1-1, with the D gene not clear enough to name. At the junction V is shortened by 1 base and J by 6 bases, with 6 bases in between. The CDR3 runs 11 amino acids, cysteine and phenylalanine included. CDR3 DNA only is kept here, 33 bases in frame from base 1. Reading the germline V gene (reference sequence) gives CDR1 DFQATT and CDR2 SNEGSKA.